The rows below give T cell receptor beta chains drawn from one sample of a study of T cells in Graves' hyperthyroidism and ophthalmopathy. TCRdb re-derived calls from the multiplex PCR reads in MiXCR, one entry per CDR3 protein. The table lists nearly 750,000 distinct CDR3 sequences, under 45% of them singletons, with roughly 31% in the top ten. Sequences were obtained from blood. These receptors all stem from a woman in her 40s with Graves' hyperthyroidism. Each CDR3 is given with its conserved first and last residue. A D gene is named only where the DNA matches it firmly. Only some rows state a clone size, as once, few, many or a class for expanded clones.

v_call: TRBV6-5; d_call: .; cdr3_length: 16; j_call: TRBJ1-2; clone_size: few; cdr3_nt: TGTGCCAGCAGTTACTCATCAGGGGTAGGGGGGTCTGGCTACACCTTC; cdr3_aa: CASSYSSGVGGSGYTF
v_call: TRBV6-6; d_call: TRBD1; cdr3_length: 15; j_call: TRBJ1-5; clone_size: few; cdr3_nt: TGTGCCAGCACTACACAGGGGTCGGGCAATCAGCCCCAGCATTTT; cdr3_aa: CASTTQGSGNQPQHF
v_call: TRBV19; d_call: .; cdr3_length: 13; j_call: TRBJ2-5; clone_size: many; cdr3_nt: TGTGCCAGTAGTATCCGGCTCCAAGAGACCCAGTACTTC; cdr3_aa: CASSIRLQETQYF
v_call: TRBV2; d_call: .; cdr3_length: 14; j_call: TRBJ2-5; clone_size: .; cdr3_nt: TGTGCCAGCAGGGATAAAGGAAGCAATCAGCCCCAGTACTTC; cdr3_aa: CASRDKGSNQPQYF
v_call: TRBV29-1; d_call: .; cdr3_length: 13; j_call: TRBJ2-3; clone_size: few; cdr3_nt: TGCAGCTCCCGACCTGGAGGGGCAGATACGCAGTATTTT; cdr3_aa: CSSRPGGADTQYF
v_call: TRBV7-8; d_call: .; cdr3_length: 12; j_call: TRBJ2-2; clone_size: many; cdr3_nt: TGTGCCAGCGGGAGAGGGACCGGGGAGCTGTTTTTT; cdr3_aa: CASGRGTGELFF
v_call: TRBV10-3; d_call: .; cdr3_length: 13; j_call: TRBJ2-3; clone_size: .; cdr3_nt: TGTGCCATCACCCCCAACCCCACAGATACGCAGTATTTT; cdr3_aa: CAITPNPTDTQYF
v_call: TRBV12-5; d_call: .; cdr3_length: 13; j_call: TRBJ1-2; clone_size: .; cdr3_nt: TGTGCTAGTGCTCAGGACACCTACTATGGCTACACCTTC; cdr3_aa: CASAQDTYYGYTF
v_call: TRBV19; d_call: TRBD1; cdr3_length: 14; j_call: TRBJ2-3; clone_size: few; cdr3_nt: TGTGCCAGTGGGACAGGACCAAGCACAGATACGCAGTATTTT; cdr3_aa: CASGTGPSTDTQYF
v_call: TRBV14; d_call: .; cdr3_length: 15; j_call: TRBJ2-7; clone_size: many; cdr3_nt: TGTGCCAGCAGCCAAGAGTCCGGTTCCGCCTTCGAGCAGTACTTC; cdr3_aa: CASSQESGSAFEQYF
v_call: TRBV5-1; d_call: .; cdr3_length: 16; j_call: TRBJ1-6; clone_size: .; cdr3_nt: TGCGCCAGCAGCCCTGGACAGCGCACCATTAATTCACCCCTCCACTTT; cdr3_aa: CASSPGQRTINSPLHF
v_call: TRBV20-1; d_call: .; cdr3_length: 13; j_call: TRBJ2-2; clone_size: few; cdr3_nt: TGCAGTGCCAGAATACAGGGTACCGGGGAGCTGTTTTTT; cdr3_aa: CSARIQGTGELFF
v_call: TRBV7-2; d_call: TRBD1; cdr3_length: 24; j_call: TRBJ2-5; clone_size: .; cdr3_nt: TGTGCCAGCAGCCAAGGACAGGGTAGCCATAGTAAAATTCGCCCCCGCCGGGACGGAGAGACCCAGTACTTC; cdr3_aa: CASSQGQGSHSKIRPRRDGETQYF
v_call: TRBV12-3/TRBV12-4; d_call: TRBD1; cdr3_length: 14; j_call: TRBJ1-2; clone_size: once; cdr3_nt: TGTGCCAGCAGTTTACTGGGACAGGGGTATGGCTACACCTTC; cdr3_aa: CASSLLGQGYGYTF
v_call: TRBV6-6; d_call: .; cdr3_length: 15; j_call: TRBJ1-1; clone_size: .; cdr3_nt: TGTGCCAGCAGTTACACCGGCGGTGGGAACACTGAAGCTTTCTTT; cdr3_aa: CASSYTGGGNTEAFF
v_call: TRBV6-6; d_call: TRBD1; cdr3_length: 13; j_call: TRBJ1-2; clone_size: many; cdr3_nt: TGTGCCAGCAGTTCTGACAGGGTGACTGGCTACACCTTC; cdr3_aa: CASSSDRVTGYTF
v_call: TRBV19; d_call: TRBD1; cdr3_length: 15; j_call: TRBJ2-5; clone_size: few; cdr3_nt: TGTGCCAGTAGTACCGGGACAGGGGTTTCGGAGACCCAGTACTTC; cdr3_aa: CASSTGTGVSETQYF
v_call: TRBV5-4; d_call: .; cdr3_length: 13; j_call: TRBJ2-4; clone_size: .; cdr3_nt: TGTGCCAGCAGCTTGAACAGGGAAAACATTCAGTACTTC; cdr3_aa: CASSLNRENIQYF
v_call: TRBV7-3; d_call: .; cdr3_length: 15; j_call: TRBJ2-3; clone_size: .; cdr3_nt: TGTGCCAGCAGCTTATTGTCAGGGGGCACAGATACGCAGTATTTT; cdr3_aa: CASSLLSGGTDTQYF
v_call: TRBV5-5; d_call: TRBD1; cdr3_length: 15; j_call: TRBJ1-2; clone_size: many; cdr3_nt: TGTGCCAGCAGCACCCAGGGGGTACGCGACTATGGCTACACCTTC; cdr3_aa: CASSTQGVRDYGYTF
v_call: TRBV6-5; d_call: TRBD2; cdr3_length: 18; j_call: TRBJ2-5; clone_size: .; cdr3_nt: TGTGCCAGCACCTCTACGGGACTAGCGGGATTACCCCAAGAGACCCAGTACTTC; cdr3_aa: CASTSTGLAGLPQETQYF
v_call: TRBV29-1; d_call: TRBD1; cdr3_length: 13; j_call: TRBJ2-5; clone_size: .; cdr3_nt: TGCAGCGTCGGGACAGGGAGGAATCAGCCCCAGTACTTC; cdr3_aa: CSVGTGRNQPQYF
v_call: TRBV6-2/TRBV6-3; d_call: .; cdr3_length: 14; j_call: TRBJ1-2; clone_size: .; cdr3_nt: TGTGCCAGCGCTGATCCAGGGATTACGGATGGCTACACCTTC; cdr3_aa: CASADPGITDGYTF
v_call: TRBV13; d_call: .; cdr3_length: 11; j_call: TRBJ2-7; clone_size: few; cdr3_nt: TGTGCCAGCGGGCGGCTAGCCGAGCAGTACTTC; cdr3_aa: CASGRLAEQYF
v_call: TRBV6-6; d_call: .; cdr3_length: 13; j_call: TRBJ1-1; clone_size: many; cdr3_nt: TGTGCCAGCGCTGAAGGTTTTCCGACTGAAGCTTTCTTT; cdr3_aa: CASAEGFPTEAFF
v_call: TRBV6-6; d_call: .; cdr3_length: 12; j_call: TRBJ2-7; clone_size: many; cdr3_nt: TGTGCCAGCAGTTACACAAACTACGAGCAGTACTTC; cdr3_aa: CASSYTNYEQYF
v_call: TRBV12-3/TRBV12-4; d_call: .; cdr3_length: 14; j_call: TRBJ2-7; clone_size: many; cdr3_nt: TGTGCCAGCAGTCTCGGGACTTCTATCCACGAGCAGTACTTC; cdr3_aa: CASSLGTSIHEQYF
v_call: TRBV6-1; d_call: .; cdr3_length: 13; j_call: TRBJ1-2; clone_size: few; cdr3_nt: TGTGCCAGCAGTGAATTGGGAGGGGTAGGCTACACCTTC; cdr3_aa: CASSELGGVGYTF
v_call: TRBV12-3/TRBV12-4; d_call: .; cdr3_length: 13; j_call: TRBJ1-1; clone_size: .; cdr3_nt: TGTGCCAGCAGTTGGCAGGAGTGCACTGAAGCTTTCTTT; cdr3_aa: CASSWQECTEAFF
v_call: TRBV20-1; d_call: TRBD1; cdr3_length: 13; j_call: TRBJ2-5; clone_size: .; cdr3_nt: TGCAGTGCTATGGGGACAGGTGAAGAGACCCAGTACTTC; cdr3_aa: CSAMGTGEETQYF
v_call: TRBV6-5; d_call: .; cdr3_length: 13; j_call: TRBJ1-1; clone_size: few; cdr3_nt: TGTGCCAGCAGTTACTCGACTCCCACTGAAGCTTTCTTT; cdr3_aa: CASSYSTPTEAFF
v_call: TRBV11-1; d_call: TRBD2; cdr3_length: 17; j_call: TRBJ2-7; clone_size: .; cdr3_nt: TGTGCCAGCAGCTCCCCACTAGCGGGGGGTCCCCGAGGCAAGCAGTACTTC; cdr3_aa: CASSSPLAGGPRGKQYF
v_call: TRBV20-1; d_call: .; cdr3_length: 16; j_call: TRBJ2-5; clone_size: many; cdr3_nt: TGCAGTGCTAGAGACCCCCTACTAGGGCAAGAGGGGACCCAGTACTTC; cdr3_aa: CSARDPLLGQEGTQYF
v_call: TRBV7-9; d_call: .; cdr3_length: 13; j_call: TRBJ2-2; clone_size: many; cdr3_nt: TGTGCCAGCAGCTTTGGGAACACCGGGGAGCTGTTTTTT; cdr3_aa: CASSFGNTGELFF
v_call: TRBV7-9; d_call: .; cdr3_length: 11; j_call: TRBJ1-2; clone_size: .; cdr3_nt: TGTGCCAGCAGCGGGTTGGCAGGCTACACCTTC; cdr3_aa: CASSGLAGYTF
v_call: TRBV2; d_call: .; cdr3_length: 15; j_call: TRBJ1-1; clone_size: .; cdr3_nt: TGTGCCAGCAGTTTATCGCAGGGTGGGGACACTGAAGCTTTCTTT; cdr3_aa: CASSLSQGGDTEAFF
v_call: TRBV20-1; d_call: .; cdr3_length: 15; j_call: TRBJ1-2; clone_size: many; cdr3_nt: TGCAGCGCTAGAACTTGGACCTTACGGAACTATGGCTACACCTTC; cdr3_aa: CSARTWTLRNYGYTF
v_call: TRBV10-3; d_call: .; cdr3_length: 14; j_call: TRBJ2-6; clone_size: .; cdr3_nt: TGTGCCATCAGTGACGGGACAGGGGCCAACGTCCTGACTTTC; cdr3_aa: CAISDGTGANVLTF
v_call: TRBV10-3; d_call: .; cdr3_length: 12; j_call: TRBJ1-2; clone_size: .; cdr3_nt: TGTGCCATCAGTGAGCCAGGGGACGGCTACACCTTC; cdr3_aa: CAISEPGDGYTF
v_call: TRBV12-3/TRBV12-4; d_call: TRBD2; cdr3_length: 16; j_call: TRBJ2-7; clone_size: .; cdr3_nt: TGTGCCAGCAACCCCGGGGGGGCAGGGGCATCCTACGAGCAGTACTTC; cdr3_aa: CASNPGGAGASYEQYF
v_call: TRBV5-8; d_call: .; cdr3_length: 15; j_call: TRBJ1-5; clone_size: many; cdr3_nt: TGTGCCAGCAGCTTGTTTGCCGGGGACAATCAGCCCCAGCATTTT; cdr3_aa: CASSLFAGDNQPQHF
v_call: TRBV4-3; d_call: TRBD2; cdr3_length: 14; j_call: TRBJ2-5; clone_size: .; cdr3_nt: TGCGCCAGCAGCCAGGGACTAGCGGGAGAGACCCAGTACTTC; cdr3_aa: CASSQGLAGETQYF
v_call: TRBV10-3; d_call: .; cdr3_length: 14; j_call: TRBJ1-1; clone_size: many; cdr3_nt: TGTGCCATCAGTGAGACCCCATCTCACGGCGGGGAGATCTTT; cdr3_aa: CAISETPSHGGEIF
v_call: TRBV7-9; d_call: .; cdr3_length: 15; j_call: TRBJ2-7; clone_size: .; cdr3_nt: TGTGCCACCCGGAGGCAAACCGGGGAGCGGTACGAGCAGTACTTC; cdr3_aa: CATRRQTGERYEQYF
v_call: TRBV7-2; d_call: .; cdr3_length: 16; j_call: TRBJ1-5; clone_size: many; cdr3_nt: TGTGCCAGCAGCCTTAAGGGGGGGGGTAATGGTCAGCCCCAGCATTTT; cdr3_aa: CASSLKGGGNGQPQHF
v_call: TRBV4-3; d_call: .; cdr3_length: 16; j_call: TRBJ2-2; clone_size: .; cdr3_nt: TGCGCCAGCAGCCAAGGATCAGGGGCGAACACCGGGGAGCTGTTTTTT; cdr3_aa: CASSQGSGANTGELFF
v_call: TRBV15; d_call: .; cdr3_length: 14; j_call: TRBJ2-5; clone_size: many; cdr3_nt: TGTGCCACCAGCAGAGTTGTCTCAGAAGAGACCCAGTACTTC; cdr3_aa: CATSRVVSEETQYF
v_call: TRBV10-3; d_call: TRBD1; cdr3_length: 16; j_call: TRBJ1-5; clone_size: many; cdr3_nt: TGTGCCATCAGTGAGTCCCTGACAGGGACTCGGCAGCCCCAGCATTTT; cdr3_aa: CAISESLTGTRQPQHF
v_call: TRBV7-9; d_call: .; cdr3_length: 16; j_call: TRBJ2-7; clone_size: few; cdr3_nt: TGTGCCAGCAGTTTATCCTTCGGGCGAGGGGGGGTCGAGCAGTACTTC; cdr3_aa: CASSLSFGRGGVEQYF
v_call: TRBV10-2; d_call: TRBD1; cdr3_length: 16; j_call: TRBJ2-5; clone_size: many; cdr3_nt: TGCGCCAGCAAGGGGACAGGGGCCGAGTACGAAGAGACCCAGTACTTC; cdr3_aa: CASKGTGAEYEETQYF
v_call: TRBV19; d_call: TRBD1; cdr3_length: 15; j_call: TRBJ2-7; clone_size: few; cdr3_nt: TGTGCCAGTAGTTTCGGACAGGGGGCAACCCACGAGCAGTACTTC; cdr3_aa: CASSFGQGATHEQYF
v_call: TRBV7-9; d_call: .; cdr3_length: 14; j_call: TRBJ1-2; clone_size: .; cdr3_nt: TGTGCCAGCGTCTTGGCGGGGGGCGTTGATGGCTACACCTTC; cdr3_aa: CASVLAGGVDGYTF
v_call: TRBV6-5; d_call: .; cdr3_length: 16; j_call: TRBJ1-5; clone_size: .; cdr3_nt: TGTGCCAGCAGCCAGTCGGCGAGTCGAGGCAATCAGCCCCAGCATTTT; cdr3_aa: CASSQSASRGNQPQHF
v_call: TRBV10-2; d_call: TRBD1; cdr3_length: 15; j_call: TRBJ1-3; clone_size: many; cdr3_nt: TGCGCCAGCAGTCTGTCCGGGACAGCTGGAAACACCATATATTTT; cdr3_aa: CASSLSGTAGNTIYF
v_call: TRBV5-4; d_call: TRBD2; cdr3_length: 16; j_call: TRBJ2-2; clone_size: few; cdr3_nt: TGTGCCAGCAGCTTGTCAGCGGGGCAGGGTAGCGGGGAGCTGTTTTTT; cdr3_aa: CASSLSAGQGSGELFF